The rows below give T cell receptor beta chains drawn from one sample of a study of CD8 T cells in ankylosing spondylitis. TCRdb reanalysed the 5' RACE reads using MiXCR and keeps one entry per CDR3 protein. The data contain hundreds of thousands of distinct CDR3 sequences, around 11% of them singletons. The sequenced sample was blood, either unsorted or a sorted T cell fraction (not recorded which). The receptors were gathered from a male donor with ankylosing spondylitis. Both conserved end residues are part of each CDR3. The D gene is left open where the match is weak. Clone size is shown for a subset of rows, as once, few, many or a class of expanded clone.

CDR3 DNA	CDR3 protein	D gene	clone size	V gene	J gene
TGTGCCAGCAGGGGGGGGGACAGGAGTACCGGGGAGCTGTTTTTT	CASRGGDRSTGELFF	NA	few	TRBV6-1	TRBJ2-2
TGTGCCAGCAGCTGGGCAGAGTACAATGAGCAGTTCTTC	CASSWAEYNEQFF	NA	many	TRBV7-2	TRBJ2-1
TGTGCCAGCAGCCAAGAATGGAGGAGACCTGAAGCTTTCTTT	CASSQEWRRPEAFF	NA	NA	TRBV3-1	TRBJ1-1
TGTGCCAGCAGCGTAGATGTAGGGGTAGCAGAGACCCAGTACTTC	CASSVDVGVAETQYF	NA	NA	TRBV9	TRBJ2-5
TGTGCCAGCAGCTTAGGTCTGGAAGATACGCAGTATTTT	CASSLGLEDTQYF	NA	NA	TRBV7-9	TRBJ2-3
TGTGCCACCATACAGGGCCTCAATCAGCCCCAGCATTTT	CATIQGLNQPQHF	NA	many	TRBV6-1	TRBJ1-5
TGTGCCAGCAGCCAGACAGGGGACCGTTTGAATGAGCAGTTCTTC	CASSQTGDRLNEQFF	TRBD1	few	TRBV7-2	TRBJ2-1
TGTGCCAGTATTCCTAGCGGAGGGGGAGTCGACATTCAGTACTTC	CASIPSGGGVDIQYF	NA	NA	TRBV19	TRBJ2-4
TGTGCCAGCACCCTTCCAAGACAGTGGAGCACCGGGGAGCTGTTTTTT	CASTLPRQWSTGELFF	NA	NA	TRBV5-5	TRBJ2-2
TGTGCCAGCAGCTTAAGGGCAGGAACGACAGATACGCAGTATTTT	CASSLRAGTTDTQYF	NA	NA	TRBV7-2	TRBJ2-3
TGTGCCAGCAGCCCCCAACGTCAGCGGTTAGACAATGAGCAGTTCTTC	CASSPQRQRLDNEQFF	NA	few	TRBV7-6	TRBJ2-1
TGCAGTGCTAGAAACAGGTATCCCTACGAGCAGTACTTC	CSARNRYPYEQYF	NA	few	TRBV20-1	TRBJ2-7
TGCAGTGCTACACGAAAGGATCAGCCCCAGCATTTT	CSATRKDQPQHF	NA	NA	TRBV20-1	TRBJ1-5
TGCGCCAGCAGCGATGGACGGGTTGGCGAAAAACTGTTTTTT	CASSDGRVGEKLFF	NA	NA	TRBV5-1	TRBJ1-4
TGCAGTGCTAGAGCCGCGAGCGGGAGGCCAGATACGCAGTATTTT	CSARAASGRPDTQYF	TRBD2	few	TRBV20-1	TRBJ2-3
TGTGCCATCAGTGTACGGGGGGGAAGCACAGATACGCAGTATTTT	CAISVRGGSTDTQYF	TRBD2	few	TRBV10-3	TRBJ2-3
TGTGCCAGCAGCCGCCCCCAGCAGGGGGCAAATGAGCAGTACTTC	CASSRPQQGANEQYF	TRBD1	NA	TRBV4-2	TRBJ2-7
TGCAGTGCGGTAAACAGGGGCGAGCAGTACTTC	CSAVNRGEQYF	TRBD1	NA	TRBV20-1	TRBJ2-7
TGTGCCAGCAGCCTAAATAGCGGGAGTACCGTCTACGAGCAGTACTTC	CASSLNSGSTVYEQYF	TRBD2	few	TRBV7-2	TRBJ2-7
TGTGCCATCAAAACTAGCGGGAGCGTCTACGAGCAGTACTTC	CAIKTSGSVYEQYF	TRBD2	many	TRBV10-3	TRBJ2-7
TGTGCCAGCAGCCCCTACAGGGGGGAGCAGCCCCAGCATTTT	CASSPYRGEQPQHF	TRBD1	once	TRBV7-1	TRBJ1-5
TGTGCCACAAGAGGGGGATTGAACACTGAAGCTTTCTTT	CATRGGLNTEAFF	NA	few	TRBV10-3	TRBJ1-1
TGTGCCAGCAGTTACAACCTCGACCCCTACGAGCAGTACTTC	CASSYNLDPYEQYF	NA	few	TRBV6-2/TRBV6-3	TRBJ2-7
TGCAGTGCTAGAGCCAGGGCGCAAACCCTGCGAGGCTACACCTTC	CSARARAQTLRGYTF	NA	many	TRBV20-1	TRBJ1-2
TGTGCCAGCAGCTTAGAGGGCGGGGGCAGCGCCGGGGAGCTGTTTTTT	CASSLEGGGSAGELFF	NA	once	TRBV7-6	TRBJ2-2
TGCGCCAGCAGCCAATTGCCGGGAGGCACAGATACGCAGTATTTT	CASSQLPGGTDTQYF	NA	many	TRBV4-1	TRBJ2-3
TGTGCCAGCAGCTCACCACAGGGTATCTCCTACGAGCAGTACTTC	CASSSPQGISYEQYF	NA	NA	TRBV7-2	TRBJ2-7
TGCGCCAGCAGCTCTGGACTAGACGGGTATGAGCAGTTCTTC	CASSSGLDGYEQFF	TRBD2	few	TRBV5-1	TRBJ2-1
TGTGCCAGCAGCCTAAGCGGGAGAGTGCACGAGCAGTACTTC	CASSLSGRVHEQYF	TRBD2	NA	TRBV11-2	TRBJ2-7
TGCAGTGCTAGTGGGCAGAACTATGGCTACACCTTC	CSASGQNYGYTF	NA	many	TRBV20-1	TRBJ1-2
TGCAGTGCTAGAGGACAGGCTTACGAGCAGTACTTC	CSARGQAYEQYF	NA	few	TRBV20-1	TRBJ2-7
TGTGCCAGCAGTTTAGCCGCGGGGGTTGGGTACGAGCAGTACTTC	CASSLAAGVGYEQYF	TRBD2	NA	TRBV12-3/TRBV12-4	TRBJ2-7
TGTGCCAGCAGGGACGCCCGGGATTATAGGACCGGGGAGCTGTTTTTT	CASRDARDYRTGELFF	NA	NA	TRBV28	TRBJ2-2
TGTGCCAGCAGTTACACACCAGGCCATGGGACCCAGTACTTC	CASSYTPGHGTQYF	NA	NA	TRBV6-5	TRBJ2-5
TGCAGTGCTAGAGTAATCGGGGACGGCGAAGAAAAACTGTTTTTT	CSARVIGDGEEKLFF	NA	many	TRBV20-1	TRBJ1-4
TGTGCCAGCAGCCCGCTGTGGACAGCCTACGAGCAGTACTTC	CASSPLWTAYEQYF	NA	few	TRBV28	TRBJ2-7
TGTGCCAGCAGGGCCGGGACGGTGAACACCGGGGAGCTGTTTTTT	CASRAGTVNTGELFF	NA	many	TRBV2	TRBJ2-2
TGCAGTGCTAGAGAGCCAGGGAACACTGAAGCTTTCTTT	CSAREPGNTEAFF	NA	many	TRBV20-1	TRBJ1-1
TGCAGTGCTAGAGCCCCTAAGCTTCCGGAGACCCAGTACTTC	CSARAPKLPETQYF	NA	few	TRBV20-1	TRBJ2-5
TGTGCCAGCAGTCCCCGGACCCGCCCCTTGGAGACCCAGTACTTC	CASSPRTRPLETQYF	NA	few	TRBV12-3/TRBV12-4	TRBJ2-5
TGTGCCACCAGTGGCCGCGGAGCCCAAGAGACCCAGTACTTC	CATSGRGAQETQYF	NA	few	TRBV24-1	TRBJ2-5
TGTGCCAGTGGGAAGGACTGGGAAAGAGGCGAGCAGTACTTC	CASGKDWERGEQYF	NA	NA	TRBV6-1	TRBJ2-7
TGCAGCTCCGCCCAGGGGGCCGATGGCTACACCTTC	CSSAQGADGYTF	TRBD1	many	TRBV29-1	TRBJ1-2
TGTGCCAGCAGCTTAGTACTAGCAGGGGGCGGCTATGGCTACACCTTC	CASSLVLAGGGYGYTF	TRBD1	NA	TRBV7-2	TRBJ1-2
TGTGCCATCAGTGGGACAGGGGCAGGCAATCAGCCCCAGCATTTT	CAISGTGAGNQPQHF	TRBD1	many	TRBV10-3	TRBJ1-5
TGTGCCAGCAGTTTATACAGGGGTGCCGAGACCCAGTACTTC	CASSLYRGAETQYF	TRBD1	NA	TRBV28	TRBJ2-5
TGCAGTGCTAGGTTACAGGGGGATCAGCCCCAGCATTTT	CSARLQGDQPQHF	TRBD1	few	TRBV20-1	TRBJ1-5
TGCGCCAGCAGCTTCGACCTGCTTACTGGCGGGGAGCTGTTTTTT	CASSFDLLTGGELFF	NA	NA	TRBV5-1	TRBJ2-2
TGCAGTGCTCACGGCACAGGGGATGGTGGCTACACCTTC	CSAHGTGDGGYTF	TRBD1	many	TRBV20-1	TRBJ1-2
TGTGCCAGTTCACCGACAGGCTCCGCGGGGGATACGCAGTATTTT	CASSPTGSAGDTQYF	NA	NA	TRBV7-3	TRBJ2-3
TGCAGTGCTAGACGGGGAGGGCCCACAGATACGCAGTATTTT	CSARRGGPTDTQYF	TRBD2	few	TRBV20-1	TRBJ2-3
TGCAGTGCTAGAGTACGGCCTAGTAGTGAGCAGTTCTTC	CSARVRPSSEQFF	NA	few	TRBV20-1	TRBJ2-1
TGTGCCAGCAGTTTAATGGGATCTAACGAGCAGTACTTC	CASSLMGSNEQYF	NA	few	TRBV28	TRBJ2-7
TGCGCCAGCAGCTTGCACTTCCAGGGGGCGGAGAATGAGCAGTTCTTC	CASSLHFQGAENEQFF	TRBD1	NA	TRBV5-1	TRBJ2-1
TGTGCCAGCAGCCGGGGGGGGAACTATGGCTACACCTTC	CASSRGGNYGYTF	NA	many	TRBV7-2	TRBJ1-2
TGCAGTGCCCTGACAGGGGGTTTCTACGAGCAGTACTTC	CSALTGGFYEQYF	TRBD1	few	TRBV20-1	TRBJ2-7
TGCAGTGCTACCCTAGGTCCTATCACAGATACGCAGTATTTT	CSATLGPITDTQYF	NA	few	TRBV20-1	TRBJ2-3